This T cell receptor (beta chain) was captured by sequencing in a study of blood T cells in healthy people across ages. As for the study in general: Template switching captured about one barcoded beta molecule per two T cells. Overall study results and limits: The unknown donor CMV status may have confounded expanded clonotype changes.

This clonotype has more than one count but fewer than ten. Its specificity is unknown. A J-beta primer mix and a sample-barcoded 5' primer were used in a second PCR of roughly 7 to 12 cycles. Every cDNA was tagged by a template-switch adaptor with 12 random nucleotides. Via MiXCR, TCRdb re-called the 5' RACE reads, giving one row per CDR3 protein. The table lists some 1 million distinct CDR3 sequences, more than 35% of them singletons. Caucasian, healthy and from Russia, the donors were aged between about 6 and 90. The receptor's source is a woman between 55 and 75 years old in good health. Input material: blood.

Here the CDR3 DNA reads TGTGCCAGCTTCGAGGGGGCGGCCATCTACAATGAGCAGTTCTTC. It codes for CASFEGAAIYNEQFF. V gene TRBV28 combines with J gene TRBJ2-1, with TRBD1 identical over 7 bases. The trim removed 8 bases at V and 3 bases at J, leaving 10 bases unmatched. This CDR3 is 15 amino acids long. Germline lookup yields CDR1 MDHEN and CDR2 SYDVKM.